The 20 T cell receptor beta chains below were found in one sample sequenced in a study of T cell responses to AZD1222 COVID-19 vaccine. Assay: immunoSEQ multiplex PCR; the TCRdb copy retains only in-frame clones and omits some. This table has 70,000 or so clones, around 89% appearing once. This material consisted of peripheral blood, taken on day 0 of AZD1222 vaccination. The receptors shown here come from an adult in good health.

The chain couples TRBV7-2 to TRBJ1-4; tentatively, D is TRBD1 (5 bases). The CDR3 totals 14 residues. Germline V lookup: CDR1 SGHTA, CDR2 FQGNSA. V dropped 5 bases and J dropped 4 bases, with 11 bases sitting between them. The DNA of the CDR3 is TGTGCCAGCAGCCCCGACAGCCATAATGAAAAACTGTTTTTT. Translation: CASSPDSHNEKLFF.

This chain uses TRBV4-3 with TRBJ1-2; D ambiguous. V was clipped by 0 bases and J by 7 bases, with 15 bases between them. This CDR3 spans 15 amino acids. The germline gives CDR1 LGHNA, CDR2 YSLEER. CDR3 residues: CASSQDVDFNRGYTF. CDR3 coding DNA: TGCGCCAGCAGCCAAGATGTGGATTTTAATCGTGGCTACACCTTC.

J is TRBJ2-7 and V is TRBV19, with 10 bases aligning to TRBD2. V trimming: 5 bases; J trimming: 0 bases; junction bases outside the gene matches: 4. The CDR3 extends over 15 amino acids. Germline loops: CDR1 LNHDA, CDR2 SQIVND (reference sequence). The CDR3 DNA reads TGTGCCAGTAGTCCTTTAGCGGGGGGCTCCTACGAGCAGTACTTC. Its protein is CASSPLAGGSYEQYF.

The chain employs TRBV3-1 (or the pseudogene TRBV3-2) and TRBJ2-1, with D possibly being TRBD2 (5 bases). The V and J ends lost 1 base and 4 bases respectively, with 17 bases between them. The CDR3 loop spans 17 amino acids. Per germline, CDR1 LGHDT and CDR2 YNNKEL (reference sequence). Here the CDR3 DNA reads TGTGCCAGCAGCCAAGCCGTTGTGAGTGAGGGATACAATGAGCAGTTCTTC. Protein sequence: CASSQAVVSEGYNEQFF.

The chain uses TRBV3-1 (or the pseudogene TRBV3-2) and TRBJ2-1; TRBD2 is a possible D gene (5 bases). Germline CDR1 reads LGHDT; CDR2 reads YNNKEL (reference sequence). This CDR3 contains 15 residues. V was cut by 0 bases and J by 3 bases, with 9 bases left in between. CDR3 sequence: CASSQEAVNYNEQFF. The CDR3 DNA reads TGTGCCAGCAGCCAAGAAGCGGTCAACTACAATGAGCAGTTCTTC.

CDR3 DNA: TGTGCCTGGAGTGTCGGGATCGGAACAACTGAAGCTTTCTTT. Its translation is CAWSVGIGTTEAFF. J is TRBJ1-1 and V is TRBV30, with D unclear. Trimming removed 0 bases at V and 5 bases at J, with 13 bases between. The CDR3 is made up of 14 amino acids. CDR1 is GTSNPN and CDR2 is SVGIG in the germline V gene (reference sequence). Combining the CDR3 with reference TRBV30 and TRBJ1-1 gives the whole variable domain SQTIHQWPATLVQPVGSPLSLECTVEGTSNPNLYWYRQAAGRGLQLLFYSVGIGQISSEVPQNLSASRPQDRQFILSSKKLLLSDSGFYLCAWSVGIGTTEAFFGQGTRLTVV.

This sequence joins TRBV6-2 or TRBV6-3 and TRBJ1-6; 10 bases are a match to TRBD1. In germline, CDR1 is MNHEY, CDR2 SVGEGT. This CDR3 is 18 amino acids long. V was clipped by 2 bases and J by 0 bases; unmatched bases: 4. The CDR3 DNA follows: TGTGCCAGCAGTTACGGGACAGGGGAAAGCTCCTATAATTCACCCCTCCACTTT. This encodes CASSYGTGESSYNSPLHF.

The V gene is TRBV5-1, the J gene TRBJ2-2; no firm D call. The ends were cut back, 3 bases at V and 4 bases at J, with 7 bases in the middle. CDR1 is SGHRS, CDR2 YFSETQ, per germline. This CDR3 is 13 amino acids long. The DNA of the CDR3 is TGCGCCAGCAGCTCGTTCGGCACCGGGGAGCTGTTTTTT. Its translation is CASSSFGTGELFF.

The rearrangement links TRBV7-8 to TRBJ1-6; no clear D gene. The germline V and J ends were trimmed by 4 bases and 0 bases, with 16 bases remaining between them. Germline values: CDR1 SGHVS, CDR2 FQNEAQ. CDR3 size: 18 residues. This CDR3 is CASSSASTRDSYNSPLHF. Written as DNA, the CDR3 is TGTGCCAGCAGCTCAGCCTCAACGCGGGACTCCTATAATTCACCCCTCCACTTT.

This clone was recorded many times. The chain uses TRBV6-4 and TRBJ2-3; 11 positions agree with TRBD2. The CDR3 covers 15 residues. V shed 3 bases and J 1 base; nucleotides not matched to a gene: 0. Germline-derived CDR1 and CDR2 are MRHNA and SNTAGT. The CDR3 loop reads CASSETSGGTDTQYF. Written as DNA, the CDR3 is TGTGCCAGCAGTGAGACTAGCGGGGGCACAGATACGCAGTATTTT.

The chain carries TRBV4-2 and TRBJ2-5, with 12 bases identical to TRBD2. This CDR3 spans 16 amino acids. V gave up 1 base and J gave up 2 bases; unmatched junction bases: 2. The V gene's germline CDR1 is LGHNA and CDR2 YNFKEQ. The CDR3 DNA is TGTGCCAGCAGCCAAGCGCTAGCGGGGGGGCAAGAGACCCAGTACTTC. Amino acids: CASSQALAGGQETQYF.

This clone has a single count. J is TRBJ2-3 and V is TRBV3-1 (or the pseudogene TRBV3-2); possibly TRBD1 for D (6 bases). Germline values: CDR1 LGHDT, CDR2 YNNKEL (reference sequence). V lost 1 base to trimming and J lost 1 base, with 12 bases between them. The CDR3 contains 16 residues. The CDR3: CASSQGTGLRTDTQYF. CDR3 sequence (DNA): TGTGCCAGCAGCCAAGGTACAGGGCTGCGCACAGATACGCAGTATTTT.

The CDR3 reads CAMREGAQGGYTF. For the CDR3, the DNA is TGTGCCATGCGCGAGGGGGCCCAGGGTGGCTACACCTTC. The chain uses TRBV28 and TRBJ1-2; 7 bases are shared with TRBD1. CDR1 is MDHEN, CDR2 SYDVKM, per germline. CDR3 length: 13 residues. The V segment lost 10 bases and the J segment 7 bases; nucleotides outside the gene matches: 12.

The genes are TRBV6-5 and TRBJ1-5, with a possible D match to TRBD1 (6 bases). CDR3 length equals 14 residues. Germline V lookup: CDR1 MNHEY, CDR2 SVGAGI. Trimming pared 6 bases from V and 1 base from J, leaving 10 bases between. This chain's CDR3 is CASRGTGSNQPQHF. CDR3 sequence (DNA): TGTGCCAGCAGGGGAACAGGGAGCAATCAGCCCCAGCATTTT.

This clone was seen only a few times. This sequence joins TRBV2 and TRBJ1-5; D is undetermined. This CDR3 spans 14 amino acids. V was clipped by 1 base and J by 9 bases, with 13 bases between them. Germline lookup yields CDR1 SNHLY and CDR2 FYNNEI. CDR3 DNA sequence: TGTGCCAGCAGTGAAGGACACCAGGAGCCGCCCCAGCATTTT. This translates into CASSEGHQEPPQHF.

The genes are TRBV7-3 and TRBJ2-7, with 7 positions matching TRBD2. V was clipped by 0 bases and J by 3 bases; unmatched bases: 5. Germline-derived CDR1 and CDR2 are SGHTA and FQGTGA. The CDR3 has 15 amino acids. The CDR3 spells CASSLTGGDYYEQYF. The CDR3 DNA follows: TGTGCCAGCAGCTTAACAGGAGGGGACTACTACGAGCAGTACTTC.

This clone has just a few counts. The V and J genes are TRBV9 and TRBJ2-1; 8 nucleotides align to TRBD2. Germline V CDR1 and CDR2: SGDLS, YYNGEE. Trimming removed 6 bases from V and 5 bases from J; junction bases left unmatched: 4. The CDR3 has 13 residues. Written as DNA, the CDR3 is TGTGCCAGCACCCCGGGGGGGCACAATGAGCAGTTCTTC. Its translation is CASTPGGHNEQFF.

The chain has TRBV2 and TRBJ2-7; 10 bases line up with TRBD1. Per germline, CDR1 SNHLY and CDR2 FYNNEI. J gave up 3 bases and V 8 bases, and 4 bases lay outside the gene matches. The CDR3 covers 13 residues. The CDR3 sequence is CASGDRGIYEQYF. For the CDR3, the DNA is TGTGCCAGCGGGGACAGGGGCATCTACGAGCAGTACTTC.

This sequence joins TRBV25-1 and TRBJ2-4, with 12 bases lining up with TRBD1. The V segment lost 4 bases and the J segment 6 bases; nucleotides outside the gene matches: 4. CDR1 and CDR2 (germline): MGHDK, SYGVNS. The CDR3 loop spans 15 amino acids. CDR3 nucleotides: TGTGCCAGCAGTGTCCCGGGACAGGGGGCAAACATTCAGTACTTC. This sequence encodes CASSVPGQGANIQYF.

This sequence joins TRBV5-1 and TRBJ1-1; tentatively, D is TRBD1 (6 bases). The CDR3 consists of 14 residues. Between the trimmed V and J ends, which lost 4 bases and 1 base, there was a span of 11 bases. Germline V lookup: CDR1 SGHRS, CDR2 YFSETQ. This CDR3 is CASSPGQRNTEAFF. The CDR3, as DNA: TGCGCCAGCAGCCCCGGACAGCGGAACACTGAAGCTTTCTTT. Using reference TRBV5-1 and TRBJ1-1 for the parts outside the CDR3, the full variable domain is KAGVTQTPRYLIKTRGQQVTLSCSPISGHRSVSWYQQTPGQGLQFLFEYFSETQRNKGNFPGRFSGRQFSNSRSEMNVSTLELGDSALYLCASSPGQRNTEAFFGQGTRLTVV.